Below, 32 T cell receptor beta chains from the same sample are listed, as sequenced in a study of post-analysis software for immune sequencing data. Unique molecular identifiers were present in the TCR beta cDNA libraries. TCRdb recomputed calls from the PCR reads with MiXCR, one row per CDR3 protein. The profile shows some 240,000 distinct CDR3 sequences, 36% of them singletons. Study results and caveats: When patients were compared with controls, 4 or 5 TRBV segments were more frequent, TRBV5-6, TRBV5-1 and TRBV20-1 among them.

For these receptors, no antigen is known. Sequencing input: blood. Receptor source: a girl aged 5-17 years with multiple sclerosis.

Note on this clonotype: Since a much larger clone is just one base distant, this may be a read error. The gene calls are TRBV7-3 and TRBJ2-5; 11 bases line up with TRBD2. Germline CDR1 is SGHTA and CDR2 is FQGTGA. There are 16 residues in the CDR3. The V segment lost 5 bases and the J segment 11 bases; nucleotides outside the gene matches: 16. CDR3 nucleotide sequence: TGTGCCAGCAGCCCCTTAGCGGGAGGGCTAGAAAATGAGCAGTACTTC. This gives the protein CASSPLAGGLENEQYF.

V gene TRBV7-6 combines with J gene TRBJ2-3; D is ambiguous. V gave up 0 bases and J gave up 3 bases, with 13 bases separating them. The length of the CDR3 is 16 residues. Germline-derived CDR1 and CDR2 are SGHVS and FNYEAQ. CDR3 bases: TGTGCCAGCAGCTTAGCGAGCCGCGCACTAACAGATACGCAGTATTTT. This encodes CASSLASRALTDTQYF.

On this clonotype: A much larger clone differs from this one at a single base, so this may be a read error. The chain combines TRBV6-5 with TRBJ2-7, with D perhaps matching TRBD1 or TRBD2 (5 bases each). Germline-derived CDR1 and CDR2 are MNHEY and SVGAGI. Trimming removed 6 bases at V and 0 bases at J, with 12 bases between. CDR3 length: 14 amino acids. CDR3 sequence: CASRRDLSSYEQYF. The CDR3 nucleotides read TGTGCCAGCAGACGGGACCTCAGCTCCTACGAGCAGTACTTC.

The sample holds one count of this clonotype. The chain joins TRBV28 to TRBJ2-4, with D perhaps matching TRBD2 (5 bases). V dropped 5 bases and J dropped 6 bases, with 11 bases sitting between them. Germline V gives CDR1 MDHEN, CDR2 SYDVKM. The CDR3 runs 13 residues. DNA for the CDR3: TGTGCCAGCAGTCCGGAGGTGGGAAACATTCAGTACTTC. This translates into CASSPEVGNIQYF. The full variable domain, completed using reference TRBV28 and TRBJ2-4, is DVKVTQSSRYLVKRTGEKVFLECVQDMDHENMFWYRQDPGLGLRLIYFSYDVKMKEKGDIPEGYSVSREKKERFSLILESASTNQTSMYLCASSPEVGNIQYFGAGTRLSVL.

A note on this clonotype: This may stem from a read error, because a much larger clone lies one nucleotide away. The genes are TRBV5-6 and TRBJ2-3, with TRBD2 as a possible D gene (6 bases). The CDR3 is 16 residues long. CDR1 and CDR2 from the germline V gene are SGHDT and YYEEEE. Trimming removed 4 bases from V and 0 bases from J, with 15 bases in between. CDR3 loop: CASSMKGAGSTDTQYF. Here the CDR3 DNA reads TGTGCCAGCAGCATGAAGGGTGCGGGAAGCACAGATACGCAGTATTTT.

This clonotype was picked up many times. The J gene is TRBJ2-3, the V gene TRBV20-1, with a possible D match to TRBD1 (5 bases). CDR1 is DFQATT and CDR2 is SNEGSKA in the germline V gene (reference sequence). V gave up 6 bases and J gave up 6 bases, with 7 bases separating them. The CDR3 is made up of 10 amino acids. The DNA of the CDR3 is TGCAGTGCGGGGCGGGATACGCAGTATTTT. It specifies CSAGRDTQYF.

The rearrangement uses TRBV27 and TRBJ1-5, with 7 bases identical to TRBD1. The CDR3 sequence is 20 residues long. Trimming cost V 5 bases and J 2 bases; bases outside gene matches: 21. Germline CDR1 is MNHEY and CDR2 is SMNVEV (reference sequence). DNA for the CDR3: TGTGCCAGCAGTCGATACACCCTACGGGAGGGGGCGAAGGGCAATCAGCCCCAGCATTTT. Translation: CASSRYTLREGAKGNQPQHF.

This clonotype was observed many times. The chain uses TRBV6-5 and TRBJ1-4, with a possible D match to TRBD1 (5 bases). The V gene lost 5 bases and the J gene lost 0 bases, with 13 bases spanning the gap. The CDR3 runs to 16 residues. Germline V gives CDR1 MNHEY, CDR2 SVGAGI. The CDR3 loop reads CASSRAGWTTNEKLFF. DNA for the CDR3: TGTGCCAGCAGTAGGGCAGGGTGGACAACTAATGAAAAACTGTTTTTT.

This clonotype was observed a few times. The chain joins TRBV5-5 to TRBJ1-4, with D uncertain. This CDR3 comprises 15 residues. Germline loops: CDR1 SGHKS, CDR2 YYEKEE (reference sequence). V lost 0 bases, J lost 10 bases, and 16 bases lay in between. CDR3 coding DNA: TGTGCCAGCAGCTTGGCCACCTCGGTTTCAGCAAAACTGTTTTTT. Translation gives CASSLATSVSAKLFF.

Ten or more counts support this clonotype. The V and J genes are TRBV2 and TRBJ1-6; 8 bases fit TRBD1. Germline lookup yields CDR1 SNHLY and CDR2 FYNNEI. The CDR3 length is 15 residues. V trimming: 7 bases; J trimming: 6 bases; junction bases outside the gene matches: 8. This CDR3 is CASMPQGAVNSPLHF. DNA of the CDR3: TGTGCCAGCATGCCCCAGGGGGCTGTTAATTCACCCCTCCACTTT.

This rearrangement joins TRBV10-3 to TRBJ2-1, with D unclear. The CDR3 has 13 residues. Germline-derived CDR1 and CDR2 are ENHRY and SYGVKD. V was clipped by 10 bases and J by 3 bases, with 13 bases between them. CDR3 amino acids: CASSHLRYNEQFF. As DNA, the CDR3 is TGTGCCAGCAGCCATCTGCGCTACAATGAGCAGTTCTTC.

This clonotype was observed a handful of times. The chain carries TRBV5-1 and TRBJ2-1; D is uncertain. The CDR3 has 16 amino acids. Germline loops: CDR1 SGHRS, CDR2 YFSETQ. Deletions cut 0 bases from V and 0 bases from J, with 10 bases between. CDR3: CASSLEPASSYNEQFF. In DNA, the CDR3 is TGCGCCAGCAGCTTGGAGCCCGCGTCCTCCTACAATGAGCAGTTCTTC.

Regarding this clonotype: A much more abundant neighbour one base away suggests this may be a read error. This chain joins TRBV11-2 and TRBJ2-7, with a possible D match to TRBD2 (5 bases). V was shortened by 1 base and J by 7 bases, with 14 bases between the two germline ends. The CDR3 consists of 14 residues. CDR1 and CDR2 (germline): SGHAT, FQNNGV. The CDR3 bases are TGTGCCAGCAGCTTAGCCGGTCTAGCCAATGAGCAGTACTTC. Protein sequence: CASSLAGLANEQYF.

The chain is built from TRBV28 and TRBJ1-5; 7 bases map to TRBD1. V shed 6 bases and J 4 bases; nucleotides not matched to a gene: 9. Per the germline V gene, CDR1 is MDHEN and CDR2 is SYDVKM. The CDR3 has 15 residues. The DNA for the CDR3 is TGTGCCAGCAGGGGCGGACAGGAGATAAATCAGCCCCAGCATTTT. Translated, it gives CASRGGQEINQPQHF. Supplemented by reference TRBV28 and TRBJ1-5, the full variable domain reads DVKVTQSSRYLVKRTGEKVFLECVQDMDHENMFWYRQDPGLGLRLIYFSYDVKMKEKGDIPEGYSVSREKKERFSLILESASTNQTSMYLCASRGGQEINQPQHFGDGTRLSIL.

Here the CDR3 reads CASSLSQNLNTEAFF. CDR3 DNA sequence: TGTGCCAGCAGCTTATCTCAGAATTTGAACACTGAAGCTTTCTTT. The chain recombines TRBV7-6 with TRBJ1-1; no clear D. V was cut by 2 bases and J by 0 bases, with 10 bases left in between. The CDR3 is 15 residues long. Germline V lookup: CDR1 SGHVS, CDR2 FNYEAQ.

As to this clonotype: A much larger clone differs by one base, so this may be a read error. The chain couples TRBV12-3 or TRBV12-4 to TRBJ1-2; unclear D gene. This CDR3 region has 12 residues. CDR3 loop: CAGSLSSYGYTF. Here the CDR3 DNA reads TGTGCCGGCAGTTTAAGTAGCTATGGCTACACCTTC.

This clonotype was recorded only once. Given a much more abundant clone one base away, this may be a read error. V and J are TRBV19 and TRBJ2-5; possibly TRBD2 for D (6 bases). The germline V gene has CDR1 LNHDA and CDR2 SQIVND (reference sequence). The CDR3 is made up of 15 amino acids. Here the CDR3 DNA reads TGTGCCGGTAGCGTTGGGACTGCCTCTCAAGAGACCCAGTACTTC. Its translation: CAGSVGTASQETQYF.

This sequence joins TRBV12-3 or TRBV12-4 and TRBJ1-2, with D uncertain. The CDR3 is 13 amino acids. Trimming removed 5 bases from V and 0 bases from J, with 7 bases in between. CDR3 sequence (DNA): TGTGCCAGCAGTCCCAGAGCTAACTATGGCTACACCTTC. Translating gives CASSPRANYGYTF.

The chain combines TRBV6-1 with TRBJ2-7; 11 bases agree with TRBD1. Trimming took 7 bases from V and 2 from J; bases not matched to a gene: 7. The CDR3 is made up of 15 amino acids. From germline, CDR1 is MNHNS and CDR2 SASEGT. The chain's CDR3 is CASTQRTGGPYEQYF. The DNA of the CDR3 is TGTGCCAGCACCCAACGGACAGGGGGCCCCTACGAGCAGTACTTC.

The chain uses TRBV20-1 and TRBJ2-1, with 9 bases that match TRBD2. In germline, CDR1 is DFQATT, CDR2 SNEGSKA (reference sequence). The CDR3 runs to 14 residues. The ends lost 5 bases at V and 5 bases at J; junction bases unmatched: 7. The CDR3 loop reads CSASTSGWNNEQFF. DNA of the CDR3: TGCAGTGCTTCGACTAGCGGTTGGAACAATGAGCAGTTCTTC.

This clonotype came up a few times. A much larger clone differs by one base, so this may be a read error. V and J are TRBV20-1 and TRBJ2-1; TRBD2 matches at 7 bases. In germline, CDR1 is DFQATT, CDR2 SNEGSKA (reference sequence). Trimming removed 8 bases from V and 6 bases from J; junction bases left unmatched: 7. The CDR3 loop spans 12 amino acids. The CDR3 DNA reads TGCAGTCCGTTGGGGGGGGGCAATGAGCAGTTCTTC. This sequence encodes CSPLGGGNEQFF.

This clonotype was counted ten times or more. The J gene is TRBJ2-1, the V gene TRBV12-3 or TRBV12-4; D gene unclear. The CDR3 loop spans 10 amino acids. Trimming stripped 6 bases from V and 10 bases from J, with 7 bases between. Written as DNA, the CDR3 is TGTGCCAGCAGGCGACAAGAGCAGTTCTTC. Translation: CASRRQEQFF.

This clonotype was detected only once. Since a much larger clone is just one base distant, this may be a read error. The chain has TRBV2 and TRBJ2-3, with D unresolved. The CDR3 runs 14 residues. V lost 8 bases, J lost 5 bases, and 17 bases lay in between. Germline V gives CDR1 SNHLY, CDR2 FYNNEI. The CDR3: CASVSTRSGDTQYF. For the CDR3, the DNA is TGTGCCAGCGTCTCGACAAGGTCTGGAGATACGCAGTATTTT.

This clonotype has a count of ten or more. The genes are TRBV7-8 and TRBJ2-1, with 14 bases identical to TRBD2. Germline trimming cut 5 bases from V and 8 bases from J; bases unmatched to any gene: 5. The CDR3 has 15 residues. The germline gives CDR1 SGHVS, CDR2 FQNEAQ. In nucleotides, the CDR3 is TGTGCCAGCAGCCTGGGGACTAGCGGGAGACATGAGCAGTTCTTC. Its translation is CASSLGTSGRHEQFF.

The chain couples TRBV20-1 to TRBJ2-7; 11 bases map to TRBD2. There are 14 residues in the CDR3. V was pared by 2 bases and J by 7 bases, with 7 bases of the junction left unmatched. The germline gives CDR1 DFQATT, CDR2 SNEGSKA (reference sequence). CDR3 DNA: TGCAGTGCTAGACTAGCGGGAGGTCAAAATGAGCAGTACTTC. It encodes CSARLAGGQNEQYF.

This chain uses TRBV27 with TRBJ2-7; 8 nucleotides line up with TRBD1. Trimming took 5 bases from V and 2 from J; bases not matched to a gene: 8. The CDR3 runs to 15 residues. CDR1 is MNHEY and CDR2 is SMNVEV in the germline V gene (reference sequence). CDR3 residues: CASSLLGTGTYEQYF. The DNA for the CDR3 is TGTGCCAGCAGTCTCCTCGGGACAGGTACCTACGAGCAGTACTTC.

V usage is TRBV6-6 and J usage is TRBJ1-3; weak D call: TRBD1 (5 bases). V lost 2 bases, J lost 3 bases, and 11 bases lay in between. Germline CDR1 reads MNHNY; CDR2 reads SVGAGI (reference sequence). The length of the CDR3 is 15 residues. The CDR3 sequence is CASSYRGSGGNTIYF. The CDR3 nucleotides read TGTGCCAGCAGTTACCGGGGGAGTGGTGGAAACACCATATATTTT.

On this clonotype: A read error may be the cause here, since a much bigger clone is one base away. V is TRBV6-5 and J is TRBJ1-6; TRBD1 might be the D (5 bases). There are 15 residues in the CDR3. Germline CDR1 reads MNHEY; CDR2 reads SVGAGI. The CDR3 is CASSRDSNYNSPIHF. The CDR3 coding sequence is TGTGCCAGCAGCCGCGACAGTAACTATAATTCACCCATCCACTTT.

This clonotype came up once. Just one base apart from a much larger clone, this may be a read error. The chain combines TRBV24-1 with TRBJ2-3; 8 bases match TRBD2. Germline V gives CDR1 KGHDR, CDR2 SFDVKD. This CDR3 contains 17 residues. CDR3 bases: TGTGCCACCAGTTCCTCTTCGAAAGTAGCGGGAACAGGTACGCAGTATTTT. It specifies CATSSSSKVAGTGTQYF.

This clonotype was recorded a few times. A much larger clone lies a single base off, so this may be a read error. The chain joins TRBV12-3 or TRBV12-4 to TRBJ2-3; 9 nucleotides match TRBD2. The J segment lost 9 bases and the V segment lost 11 bases, leaving 15 bases of the junction unmatched. The CDR3 runs 14 residues. CDR3 sequence: CAGKSLAGDRTQYF. In nucleotides, the CDR3 is TGTGCCGGCAAATCGTTAGCGGGAGATCGAACGCAGTATTTT.

The V call is TRBV18, the J call TRBJ1-1; 7 positions match TRBD1. The CDR3 totals 16 residues. Germline V gives CDR1 KGHSH, CDR2 LQKENI. V lost 3 bases and J lost 1; bases outside the gene matches: 8. Here the CDR3 DNA reads TGTGCCAGCTCACCTGGGACAGAGGGGGAGAACACTGAAGCTTTCTTT. Its protein is CASSPGTEGENTEAFF.

The rearrangement links TRBV28 to TRBJ2-7, with D tentatively TRBD1 (6 bases). The CDR3 contains 14 residues. Germline lookup yields CDR1 MDHEN and CDR2 SYDVKM. Trimming removed 6 bases from V and 2 bases from J, with 14 bases in between. CDR3 sequence: CASSRTASPYEQYF. The CDR3 coding sequence is TGTGCCAGCAGCCGGACAGCCTCCCCCTACGAGCAGTACTTC.